A single sample is the source of the 22 T cell receptor beta chains below, sequenced in a study of regulatory T cells in long-lasting Graves disease. CDR3 regions were amplified by Arm-PCR using iRepertoire HTBI primers to build TCR beta libraries. TCRdb ran MiXCR on the multiplex PCR reads and lists one entry per CDR3 protein. The sample records roughly 360,000 distinct CDR3 sequences, roughly 24% being singletons. Indicated time point: persistent/refractory GD, antithyroid drugs over 5 years with positive TRAb. There was RNA extracted from PBMCs, and the TCR library was made from it. Source: peripheral blood mononuclear cells (PBMCs), taken when the disease was refractory, from a patient treated with antithyroid drugs. These receptor sequences come from a woman aged 40 to 50 with Graves disease.

This clonotype was detected many times. The CDR3 region has the DNA TGTGCCAGCAGTCCTCTGGGAGGCACCGGGGAGCTGTTTTTT. Amino acid sequence: CASSPLGGTGELFF. The chain has TRBV6-1 and TRBJ2-2, with D maybe TRBD2 (6 bases). Trimming shortened V by 5 bases and J by 4 bases, and 11 bases separated the two germline ends. From germline, CDR1 is MNHNS and CDR2 SASEGT. The CDR3 extends over 14 amino acids.

This clonotype was seen ten or more times. This sequence joins TRBV10-3 and TRBJ1-2, with TRBD1 identical over 7 bases. The V and J ends lost 5 bases and 0 bases, in that order; junction bases with no gene match: 6. CDR1 is ENHRY, CDR2 SYGVKD, per germline. The CDR3 extends over 15 amino acids. Written as DNA, the CDR3 is TGTGCCATCAGTACGGGACAGAGTACTAACTATGGCTACACCTTC. Protein: CAISTGQSTNYGYTF.

The rearrangement joins TRBV28 to TRBJ2-3, with 7 bases fitting TRBD2. The CDR3 spans 12 residues. Germline V gives CDR1 MDHEN, CDR2 SYDVKM. The V gene end was trimmed by 5 bases and the J gene end by 10 bases; junction bases not matched to a gene: 6. The CDR3 DNA reads TGTGCCAGCAGTGTGGTCGCGGGAGCGCAGTATTTT. Translation gives CASSVVAGAQYF.

This clonotype was seen at least ten times. V is TRBV12-3 or TRBV12-4 and J is TRBJ2-7; the match to TRBD1 covers 7 bases. J was trimmed by 7 bases and V by 6 bases; bases with no gene match: 12. The CDR3 loop spans 14 amino acids. For the CDR3, the DNA is TGTGCCAGCAGCTTCCGACAGGGATGGATTGAGCAGTACTTC. It translates to CASSFRQGWIEQYF.

Only a few counts were recorded for this clonotype. The chain joins TRBV5-1 to TRBJ2-2; D assignment may be TRBD1 or TRBD2 (5 bases each). The CDR3 covers 19 residues. Germline assignment: CDR1 SGHRS and CDR2 YFSETQ. The V gene lost 0 bases and the J gene lost 0 bases, with 18 bases spanning the gap. CDR3 sequence: CASSLAGTRRTANTGELFF. The CDR3, as DNA: TGCGCCAGCAGCTTGGCCGGGACCCGAAGGACTGCGAACACCGGGGAGCTGTTTTTT.

This clonotype was detected many times. V is TRBV28 and J is TRBJ2-7, with TRBD1 as a possible D gene (6 bases). The CDR3 totals 14 residues. Germline V gives CDR1 MDHEN, CDR2 SYDVKM. Trimming took off 6 bases at V and 3 bases at J, with 15 bases between the two ends. In nucleotides, the CDR3 is TGTGCCAGCAGAGGGTTCAGGGGAATCTACGAGCAGTACTTC. It translates to CASRGFRGIYEQYF.

This rearrangement joins TRBV19 to TRBJ1-1; 7 bases are shared with TRBD1. V trimming: 3 bases; J trimming: 2 bases; junction bases outside the gene matches: 6. Per the germline V gene, CDR1 is LNHDA and CDR2 is SQIVND (reference sequence). The CDR3 runs to 15 residues. The CDR3 region has the DNA TGTGCCAGTAGTATTTCCGACAGGGCAAACACTGAAGCTTTCTTT. Its translation: CASSISDRANTEAFF.

This clonotype occurred many times. The genes are TRBV28 and TRBJ2-2; no reliable D call. Trimming took 1 base from V and 1 from J, leaving 10 bases between them. The CDR3 totals 16 residues. Germline lookup yields CDR1 MDHEN and CDR2 SYDVKM. The CDR3 protein is CASSLFTSLNTGELFF. The CDR3 DNA reads as TGTGCCAGCAGTTTATTTACCTCCCTGAACACCGGGGAGCTGTTTTTT.

This clonotype was picked up a small number of times. CDR3 in amino acids: CASSKGTDNQPQHF. The CDR3 nucleotides are TGTGCCAGTAGCAAAGGGACAGATAATCAGCCCCAGCATTTT. The chain employs TRBV19 and TRBJ1-5; 7 bases map to TRBD1. The CDR3 consists of 14 residues. With 6 bases clipped from V and 4 bases from J, the junction kept 6 bases outside the gene matches. CDR1 and CDR2 from the germline V gene are LNHDA and SQIVND (reference sequence).

The chain is built from TRBV2 and TRBJ2-1; possibly TRBD2 for D (5 bases). V was trimmed by 6 bases and J by 8 bases, leaving 20 bases between them. CDR3 length: 15 amino acids. Germline V CDR1 and CDR2: SNHLY, FYNNEI. Written as DNA, the CDR3 is TGTGCCAGCAGCCAACTAGTAGGGCGATCGGATGAGCAGTTCTTC. It codes for CASSQLVGRSDEQFF.

This clonotype has a count of ten or more. V gene TRBV6-1 combines with J gene TRBJ2-2, with 9 bases lining up with TRBD1. The length of the CDR3 is 15 residues. CDR1 and CDR2 (germline): MNHNS, SASEGT. The ends lost 2 bases at V and 7 bases at J; junction bases unmatched: 5. The CDR3 reads CASSEWGQGIGELFF. The CDR3 coding sequence is TGTGCCAGCAGTGAATGGGGACAGGGCATCGGGGAGCTGTTTTTT.

Ten or more counts support this clonotype. This rearrangement joins TRBV12-3 or TRBV12-4 to TRBJ2-5, with D perhaps TRBD2 (6 bases). The CDR3 covers 16 residues. V was clipped by 5 bases and J by 4 bases, with 20 bases between them. CDR3 residues: CASSQAGTGGGETQYF. CDR3 DNA: TGTGCCAGCAGTCAGGCGGGGACCGGGGGAGGAGAGACCCAGTACTTC.

The chain uses TRBV9 and TRBJ2-2, with D possibly TRBD2 on 5 matching bases. In germline, CDR1 is SGDLS, CDR2 YYNGEE. Between the trimmed V and J ends, which lost 2 bases and 3 bases, there was a span of 11 bases. There are 15 residues in the CDR3. This CDR3 is CASSVSLADTGELFF. DNA of the CDR3: TGTGCCAGCAGCGTGAGTCTAGCCGACACCGGGGAGCTGTTTTTT. Drawing the rest from reference TRBV9 and TRBJ2-2, the complete variable domain is DSGVTQTPKHLITATGQRVTLRCSPRSGDLSVYWYQQSLDQGLQFLIQYYNGEERAKGNILERFSAQQFPDLHSELNLSSLELGDSALYFCASSVSLADTGELFFGEGSRLTVL.

Only a few counts were recorded for this clonotype. The CDR3 bases are TGTGCCTGGAGTTGGGACCGCTCCTACGAGCAGTACTTC. It specifies CAWSWDRSYEQYF. V usage is TRBV30 and J usage is TRBJ2-7; D assignment may be TRBD1 or TRBD2 (5 bases each). CDR3 length: 13 residues. The V and J ends lost 2 bases and 0 bases respectively, with 8 bases between them. Germline CDR1 reads GTSNPN; CDR2 reads SVGIG (reference sequence).

The rearrangement links TRBV20-1 to TRBJ2-1, with 9 bases identical to TRBD2. Trimming took 5 bases from V and 0 from J; bases not matched to a gene: 8. Germline CDR1 reads DFQATT; CDR2 reads SNEGSKA (reference sequence). This CDR3 has 16 residues. The CDR3 region is CSAPHGLANSYNEQFF. The DNA for the CDR3 is TGCAGTGCTCCCCACGGACTAGCGAACTCCTACAATGAGCAGTTCTTC.

This clonotype showed up many times. The genes are TRBV20-1 and TRBJ2-2; D call uncertain. CDR3 size: 14 residues. From germline, CDR1 is DFQATT and CDR2 SNEGSKA (reference sequence). Trimming took 4 bases from V and 0 from J, leaving 9 bases between them. The CDR3 DNA reads as TGCAGTGCTACCCCAGCTACGAACACCGGGGAGCTGTTTTTT. It encodes CSATPATNTGELFF.

In its sample, this clonotype was seen a few times. The rearrangement links TRBV6-9 to TRBJ2-2; 7 bases are a match to TRBD2. Looked up from germline, CDR1 is MNHGY and CDR2 is SVAAGI. V lost 3 bases to trimming and J lost 7 bases; unmatched junction nucleotides: 5. CDR3 size: 14 residues. The chain's CDR3 is CASSYGGKIGELFF. The CDR3 coding sequence is TGTGCCAGCAGTTACGGGGGGAAGATCGGGGAGCTGTTTTTT.

In its sample, this clonotype was seen a few times. The chain is built from TRBV19 and TRBJ2-5; 9 bases fit TRBD1. From germline, CDR1 is LNHDA and CDR2 SQIVND (reference sequence). The CDR3 is 15 residues long. Losses at the gene ends were 5 bases for V and 4 bases for J; bases not matched to a gene: 8. The CDR3 DNA reads TGTGCCAGTAGTTACATACAGGGGGCAGGAGAGACCCAGTACTTC. Translation: CASSYIQGAGETQYF.

Regarding this clonotype: A much larger clone differs from this one at a single base, so this may be a read error. The chain combines TRBV2 with TRBJ2-7; 9 positions match TRBD2. Germline lookup yields CDR1 SNHLY and CDR2 FYNNEI. Trimming took 6 bases from V and 4 from J; bases not matched to a gene: 13. The CDR3 runs to 16 residues. The CDR3 nucleotides are TGTGCCAGCAGCTTCGACGGGACTAGCAGGAGTTACGAGCAGTACTTC. This gives the protein CASSFDGTSRSYEQYF.

The table lists this clonotype with many counts. In DNA form, the CDR3 reads TGTGCCAGCAGAGACAGGGTGTCCTACGAGCAGTACTTC. It encodes CASRDRVSYEQYF. The rearrangement uses TRBV28 and TRBJ2-7; 7 bases agree with TRBD1. V shed 6 bases, J shed 1 base, and the junction held 3 bases outside the gene matches. The germline CDR1 and CDR2 sequences are MDHEN and SYDVKM. The CDR3 has 13 residues.

This clonotype was detected many times. The chain joins TRBV7-8 to TRBJ1-5; D is unclear. The CDR3 is 14 amino acids. V was shortened by 3 bases and J by 2 bases, with 8 bases between the two germline ends. Germline CDR1 is SGHVS and CDR2 is FQNEAQ. CDR3 sequence (DNA): TGTGCCAGCAGCTTTAGTGGGCGCAATCAGCCCCAGCATTTT. Residues: CASSFSGRNQPQHF.

The table lists this clonotype with a few counts. This chain joins TRBV6-5 and TRBJ2-2, with unresolved D. V gave up 4 bases and J gave up 3 bases, with 12 bases separating them. The CDR3 extends over 15 amino acids. Germline V gene data show CDR1 as MNHEY and CDR2 as SVGAGI. The CDR3 DNA reads as TGTGCCAGCAGTTCCGCCGTGGAGTACACCGGGGAGCTGTTTTTT. It specifies CASSSAVEYTGELFF.